This TCR beta chain was retrieved from a study of cytomegalovirus exposure and HLA in healthy donors. With 60 Vbeta and 13 Jbeta primers, the PCR was carried out. Sequenced by immunoSEQ multiplex PCR; TCRdb stores in-frame clones only, minus some. The sample carries approximately 93,000 clones, around three quarters recorded once. This clone was seen more than once but under ten times. The CDR3 has 11 residues. CDR1 MNHEY and CDR2 SVGAGI come from the germline V gene. V gave up 6 bases and J gave up 7 bases, with 9 bases separating them. This receptor was identified in a male donor in good health and CMV-seropositive. V usage is TRBV6-5 and J usage is TRBJ1-2, with D maybe TRBD1 (6 bases). The sequenced sample was PBMCs. The CDR3 sequence is CASSPGAGYTF. The CDR3 region has the DNA TGTGCCAGCAGCCCAGGGGCTGGCTACACCTTC.